Following are 20 T cell receptor beta chains from one sample sequenced in a study of blood T cell repertoires in COVID-19. The protocol was immunoSEQ multiplex PCR, while the TCRdb copy is restricted to in-frame clones and leaves out a portion. The data show 220,000 or so clones, about 87% seen once. Sequencing used PBMCs or T cells enriched from blood (not recorded which). These receptors were taken from a man between 45 and 60 years old who had been exposed to COVID-19.

In nucleotides, the CDR3 is TGTGCCAGCAGCACCGGACAGGGCCACGAGCAGTACTTC. As protein: CASSTGQGHEQYF. The chain employs TRBV21-1 and TRBJ2-7; TRBD1, the D gene given by the table, was not confirmed from the DNA. TRBV21-1 corresponds to a pseudogene. The CDR3 runs to 13 residues.

The rearrangement links TRBV19 to TRBJ2-5, with D maybe TRBD1 (6 bases). CDR3 length: 15 residues. CDR1 is LNHDA, CDR2 SQIVND, per germline (reference sequence). Trimming took off 7 bases at V and 5 bases at J, with 20 bases between the two ends. The CDR3 spells CASIRTASPGETQYF. The DNA of the CDR3 is TGTGCCAGTATCCGGACAGCCTCCCCGGGGGAGACCCAGTACTTC.

The genes are TRBV5-1 and TRBJ1-2, with 8 positions matching TRBD1. CDR1 SGHRS and CDR2 YFSETQ come from the germline V gene. CDR3 length equals 16 residues. With 4 bases clipped from V and 8 bases from J, the junction kept 16 bases outside the gene matches. The CDR3 DNA reads as TGCGCCAGCAGCCCTGGGGGTGGACAGGGAGTTCGGGGCTACACCTTC. Protein sequence: CASSPGGGQGVRGYTF.

The chain employs TRBV5-1 and TRBJ2-5, with 9 nucleotides matching TRBD2. The CDR3 extends over 15 amino acids. Unmatched junction bases numbered 5, after V lost 3 bases and J lost 2 bases. CDR1 is SGHRS, CDR2 YFSETQ, per germline. CDR3: CASSSTSGDQETQYF. In DNA, the CDR3 is TGCGCCAGCAGCTCGACTAGCGGAGATCAAGAGACCCAGTACTTC.

J is TRBJ2-5 and V is TRBV24-1; D not resolved. Germline assignment: CDR1 KGHDR and CDR2 SFDVKD. CDR3 length: 12 residues. V shed 4 bases and J shed 5 bases, with 7 bases lying between them. The CDR3 region is CATSDPGETQYF. Written as DNA, the CDR3 is TGTGCCACCAGTGACCCAGGCGAGACCCAGTACTTC.

The rearrangement uses TRBV9 and TRBJ2-3; 8 bases are a match to TRBD2. J was trimmed by 2 bases and V by 3 bases; bases with no gene match: 5. Germline CDR1 SGDLS, CDR2 YYNGEE. This CDR3 comprises 15 residues. CDR3 amino acids: CASSENSGDTDTQYF. The DNA of the CDR3 is TGTGCCAGCAGCGAAAATAGCGGGGACACAGATACGCAGTATTTT.

This chain links TRBV11-3 with TRBJ2-5; possible D gene TRBD1, 6 bases. Germline assignment: CDR1 SGHNT and CDR2 YENEEA. The CDR3 runs 13 residues. V shed 3 bases and J shed 6 bases, with 11 bases lying between them. CDR3 in DNA: TGTGCCAGCAGCTTCCAGGGGATGAAGACCCAGTACTTC. It specifies CASSFQGMKTQYF.

This chain connects TRBV7-3 to TRBJ1-5, with D unclear. Trimming took off 3 bases at V and 5 bases at J, with 8 bases between the two ends. The CDR3 is made up of 13 amino acids. Germline V gene sequence: CDR1 SGHTA, CDR2 FQGTGA. The CDR3, as DNA: TGTGCCAGCAGCTTTTCTATTTATCAGCCCCAGCATTTT. This gives the protein CASSFSIYQPQHF.

The chain couples TRBV30 to TRBJ1-2; TRBD1 might be the D (6 bases). Germline CDR1 and CDR2: GTSNPN and SVGIG (reference sequence). This CDR3 is 17 amino acids long. Trimming removed 1 base from V and 7 bases from J, with 25 bases in between. The CDR3 region has the DNA TGTGCCTGGAGTGAAAACTTCGGGACACTCTATAGTGGTGGCTACACCTTC. It codes for CAWSENFGTLYSGGYTF.

This clone was seen only once. This rearrangement joins TRBV28 to TRBJ2-7; D is possibly TRBD2 (5 bases). The V end lost 6 bases, the J end lost 3 bases, and 12 bases lay between the germline ends. This CDR3 region has 13 residues. In germline, CDR1 is MDHEN, CDR2 SYDVKM. The CDR3 sequence: CASRPGIIYEQYF. In DNA form, the CDR3 reads TGTGCCAGCAGACCCGGGATAATCTACGAGCAGTACTTC.

The V gene is TRBV4-2, the J gene TRBJ2-3; 13 nucleotides agree with TRBD2. V was clipped by 2 bases and J by 5 bases; unmatched bases: 4. Germline CDR1 reads LGHNA; CDR2 reads YNFKEQ. This CDR3 spans 16 amino acids. CDR3 coding DNA: TGTGCCAGCAGCCAACGACTAGCGGGGGGTAGAGATACGCAGTATTTT. Translation gives CASSQRLAGGRDTQYF.

The chain has TRBV6-5 and TRBJ1-3; 7 nucleotides align to TRBD1. The CDR3 loop spans 14 amino acids. Per the germline V gene, CDR1 is MNHEY and CDR2 is SVGAGI. After removal of 7 bases from V and 2 bases from J, the junction contained 5 bases not matched to a gene. DNA for the CDR3: TGTGCCAGCATACAAGACAGGGCTGGAAACACCATATATTTT. It yields the protein CASIQDRAGNTIYF.

The chain uses TRBV30 and TRBJ1-2; tentatively, D is TRBD1 (5 bases). V was cut by 5 bases and J by 7 bases, with 17 bases left in between. The CDR3 is 13 amino acids. Germline V gene lookup returns CDR1 GTSNPN and CDR2 SVGIG (reference sequence). CDR3 in DNA: TGTGCCTGGGGTACAGGCGGTGACCTTGGCTACACCTTC. Its protein is CAWGTGGDLGYTF. The full variable domain, with the rest looked up from reference TRBV30 and TRBJ1-2, is SQTIHQWPATLVQPVGSPLSLECTVEGTSNPNLYWYRQAAGRGLQLLFYSVGIGQISSEVPQNLSASRPQDRQFILSSKKLLLSDSGFYLCAWGTGGDLGYTFGSGTRLTVV.

The gene calls are TRBV20-1 and TRBJ1-5; D may be TRBD1 (5 bases). The ends were cut back, 3 bases at V and 4 bases at J, with 19 bases in the middle. The CDR3 is made up of 16 amino acids. Germline values: CDR1 DFQATT, CDR2 SNEGSKA (reference sequence). DNA of the CDR3: TGCAGTGCTAGTGTGGCAGGGCAGAGGTTGAATCAGCCCCAGCATTTT. Translation gives CSASVAGQRLNQPQHF.

Points on this clone: The identical CDR3 is also encoded by other nucleotide sequences in the sample. This chain links TRBV5-1 with TRBJ1-2; tentatively, D is TRBD1 (5 bases). The CDR3 is 15 residues long. V lost 0 bases, J lost 3 bases, and 12 bases lay in between. Germline V gene data show CDR1 as SGHRS and CDR2 as YFSETQ. The chain's CDR3 is CASSLGQGRDYGYTF. CDR3 DNA sequence: TGCGCCAGCAGCTTGGGGCAGGGAAGGGACTATGGCTACACCTTC.

The J gene is TRBJ2-3, the V gene TRBV5-6, with TRBD1 identical over 8 bases. This CDR3 has 14 amino acids. Germline assignment: CDR1 SGHDT and CDR2 YYEEEE. The trim removed 3 bases at V and 3 bases at J, leaving 3 bases unmatched. CDR3: CASSWRTGTDTQYF. The CDR3 region has the DNA TGTGCCAGCAGCTGGAGGACAGGGACAGATACGCAGTATTTT.

The chain employs TRBV7-9 and TRBJ1-5; TRBD1 is a possible D gene (5 bases). The germline CDR1 and CDR2 sequences are SEHNR and FQNEAQ (reference sequence). The length of the CDR3 is 13 residues. Trimming pared 5 bases from V and 5 bases from J, leaving 10 bases between. CDR3 residues: CASSVQGDQPQHF. The CDR3 nucleotides are TGTGCCAGCAGCGTACAAGGGGATCAGCCCCAGCATTTT.

The chain combines TRBV9 with TRBJ1-5; D is perhaps TRBD1 (6 bases). This CDR3 is 15 amino acids long. V was clipped by 3 bases and J by 4 bases, with 14 bases between them. CDR1 SGDLS and CDR2 YYNGEE come from the germline V gene. This CDR3 is CASSGRTGRNQPQHF. Here the CDR3 DNA reads TGTGCCAGCAGCGGACGAACAGGGAGAAATCAGCCCCAGCATTTT.

The V call is TRBV5-4, the J call TRBJ2-3; D perhaps matches TRBD1 (5 bases). This CDR3 contains 16 residues. The germline V and J ends were trimmed by 0 bases and 0 bases, with 11 bases remaining between them. Germline V CDR1 and CDR2: SGHNT, YYREEE (reference sequence). CDR3 loop: CASSLAFQGSTDTQYF. DNA for the CDR3: TGTGCCAGCAGCTTGGCTTTCCAGGGAAGCACAGATACGCAGTATTTT.

The V and J genes are TRBV7-9 and TRBJ1-1, with D perhaps matching TRBD1 (5 bases). The CDR3 is made up of 16 amino acids. The V and J ends lost 5 bases and 1 base respectively, with 17 bases between them. Per the germline V gene, CDR1 is SEHNR and CDR2 is FQNEAQ (reference sequence). The DNA for the CDR3 is TGTGCCAGCAGCCCGCCCGACAGTTTGGAGAACACTGAAGCTTTCTTT. Its translation: CASSPPDSLENTEAFF.